This entry concerns a single T cell receptor beta chain. In the original workflow: Estimated nucleated cell counts came from reference gene primer amplification. TCRdb's table, derived via immunoSEQ multiplex PCR, lists solely in-frame clones and lacks some. V and J calls and clone size are those listed in that table; D and trimming were worked out from the DNA. This table has approximately 45,000 clones, about 89% appearing once. This sample was included in a study of blood T cell repertoires in COVID-19. Study overall: Acute and convalescent COVID-19 samples came from the United States, Italy and Spain.

The CDR3 sequence is 11 residues long. The V gene lost 7 bases and the J gene lost 4 bases, with 8 bases spanning the gap. In germline, CDR1 is LNHDA, CDR2 SQIVND (reference sequence). This receptor was obtained from a woman of 80 years or more with COVID-19, enrolled during active disease. The chain combines TRBV19 with TRBJ2-7; D unresolved. The sequenced material came from peripheral blood. The CDR3 loop is CASTSGYEQYF. The DNA for the CDR3 is TGTGCCAGTACCTCCGGGTACGAGCAGTACTTC.